This T cell receptor (beta chain) was profiled in a study of CD8 T cells in ankylosing spondylitis. General study points: A motif of 8 or 9 highly homologous TCR beta variants was seen as apparently characteristic of ankylosing spondylitis blood. Certain motif variants had earlier appeared in reactive arthritis synovial fluid and blood.

Quantitative 5'-RACE with molecular barcodes produced the TCR beta libraries. TCRdb used MiXCR to reprocess the 5' RACE reads, holding one entry per CDR3 protein. Altogether around 490,000 distinct CDR3 sequences are present, approximately 5% being singletons, with the ten largest covering roughly 3.5%. This clonotype was counted many times. Its antigen is unknown. The germline CDR1 and CDR2 sequences are LGHNA and YNFKEQ. Trimming removed 4 bases from V and 0 bases from J; junction bases left unmatched: 4. This CDR3 comprises 15 residues. The specimen sequenced was blood, either unsorted or a sorted T cell fraction (not recorded which). The V and J genes are TRBV4-2 and TRBJ2-7; 9 nucleotides match TRBD2. This TCR was sampled from a male donor with ankylosing spondylitis. The CDR3 DNA is TGTGCCAGCAGCCGACGACTAGCGGACTCCTACGAGCAGTACTTC. Translated: CASSRRLADSYEQYF.